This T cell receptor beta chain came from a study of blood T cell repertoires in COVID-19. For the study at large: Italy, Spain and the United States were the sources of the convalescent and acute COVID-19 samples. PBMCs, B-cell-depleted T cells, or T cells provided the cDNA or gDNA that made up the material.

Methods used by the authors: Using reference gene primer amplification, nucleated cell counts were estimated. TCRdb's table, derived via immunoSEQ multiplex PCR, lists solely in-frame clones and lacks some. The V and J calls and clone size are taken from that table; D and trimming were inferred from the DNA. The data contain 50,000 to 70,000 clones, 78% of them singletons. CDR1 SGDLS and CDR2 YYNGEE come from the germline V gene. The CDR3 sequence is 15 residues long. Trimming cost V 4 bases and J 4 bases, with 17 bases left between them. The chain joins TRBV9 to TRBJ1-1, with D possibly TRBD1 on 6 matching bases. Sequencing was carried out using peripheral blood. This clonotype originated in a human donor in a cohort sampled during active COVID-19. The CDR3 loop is CASSKEGGLATEAFF. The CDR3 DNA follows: TGTGCCAGCAGCAAAGAGGGGGGGCTGGCCACTGAAGCTTTCTTT.